This T cell receptor (beta chain) was sequenced during a study of CD8 T cells in ankylosing spondylitis (dated by TCRdb to about 2017). Turning to the overall study: The study profiled T cell receptor beta repertoires in healthy donors and ankylosing spondylitis patients to find disease-linked TCR variants. Samples of peripheral blood were taken, and for ankylosing spondylitis patients, synovial fluid was collected as well. The full study cohort was made up of 25 ankylosing spondylitis patients and about a hundred healthy donors. Overall study results and their limits: Some of the motif variants had been reported before in the synovial fluid and blood of reactive arthritis patients, a finding that suggests common disease-initiation mechanisms. The disease-linked clones were reported to be significantly enriched in matched synovial fluid samples from ankylosing spondylitis patients. The disease-linked clones showed a CD8+ phenotype and occurred at relatively low frequencies in peripheral blood. Blood from ankylosing spondylitis patients appeared to be characterized by a TCR beta motif composed of about eight highly homologous amino acid variants.

This clonotype was observed at least ten times. It lacks a known antigen. No much larger clonotype is one base removed from it; base qualities were not supplied. Taken from the germline V gene, the CDR1 and CDR2 loops are SGHRS and YFSETQ. Inclusive of the bounding cysteine and phenylalanine, the CDR3 is 14 residues long. Solely the CDR3 DNA is kept, with 42 bases framed from the first base. Trimmed from V: 6 bases; trimmed from J: 3 bases; junction bases lacking a gene match: 7. Sequencing relied on an Illumina HiSeq 2500. TCR beta libraries were prepared by quantitative 5'-RACE with molecular barcodes. The authors processed their data as follows. A new computational method based on a probabilistic model of VDJ rearrangement was used to identify disease-linked TCR variants. TCRdb reanalyzed the raw reads on its own, using fastp at Q25 for trimming and MiXCR for clone calling, and kept in-frame beta chains. Each entry is one CDR3 protein sequence, shown with its most common DNA and genes. These V and J calls rely on TCRdb rather than the paper's analysis. Here the sample has 200,000 or so distinct CDR3 sequences; over 10% occur a single time. Together, the top ten hold 9.5% to 11% of the sample.

This clonotype originated in a female donor with ankylosing spondylitis or in good health (not recorded which). The V and J segments used are TRBV5-1 and TRBJ2-3; TRBD2 lines up with 7 middle nucleotides. The sample comprised blood, either unsorted or a sorted T cell fraction (not recorded which). This receptor carries the CDR3 CASKTGGSTDTQYF. The nucleotide sequence is TGCGCCAGCAAGACGGGCGGGAGTACAGATACGCAGTATTTT.